This passage covers 5 T cell receptor beta chains from one sample sequenced in a study of T cell responses to AZD1222 COVID-19 vaccine. TCRdb's copy holds only in-frame clones and misses some; the assay was immunoSEQ multiplex PCR. This sample has 110,000 to 150,000 clones; 80% to 90% occur once, and the top ten carry around 7.8%. This sample comprised peripheral blood, obtained on day 0 of AZD1222 vaccination. The receptor source for this set is an adult in good health.

The chain employs TRBV6-6 and TRBJ1-1, with D unclear. Germline V gene sequence: CDR1 MNHNY, CDR2 SVGAGI (reference sequence). V lost 0 bases to trimming and J lost 1 base, with 9 bases between them. CDR3 length equals 15 residues. The CDR3 here is CASSYSRSENTEAFF. The CDR3 DNA is TGTGCCAGCAGTTACTCGCGCAGCGAGAACACTGAAGCTTTCTTT.

This chain joins TRBV5-1 and TRBJ2-7; 8 bases are a match to TRBD1. Germline trimming cut 4 bases from V and 4 bases from J; bases unmatched to any gene: 7. CDR1 and CDR2 from the germline V gene are SGHRS and YFSETQ. The CDR3 spans 14 residues. CDR3 bases: TGCGCCAGCAGCGGGACAGGTGGAGGATACGAGCAGTACTTC. This gives the protein CASSGTGGGYEQYF.

This chain joins TRBV3-1 (or the pseudogene TRBV3-2) and TRBJ1-2; D might be TRBD1 (5 bases). V lost 4 bases and J lost 0, with 9 bases in between. This CDR3 has 14 amino acids. The germline V gene encodes CDR1 LGHDT and CDR2 YNNKEL (reference sequence). The CDR3 reads CASSPTGPNYGYTF. The CDR3 DNA follows: TGTGCCAGCAGCCCCACGGGACCTAACTATGGCTACACCTTC.

This clone was seen just once. The gene calls are TRBV7-9 and TRBJ2-3; TRBD1 matches at 7 bases. The CDR3 consists of 14 residues. Germline CDR1 reads SEHNR; CDR2 reads FQNEAQ (reference sequence). The V and J ends lost 5 bases and 5 bases, in that order; junction bases with no gene match: 7. The DNA for the CDR3 is TGTGCCAGCAGCCCGACAGGGTATCTAGATACGCAGTATTTT. It yields the protein CASSPTGYLDTQYF.

The chain combines TRBV4-1 with TRBJ2-7; D unclear. The CDR3 sequence is 12 residues long. The germline V gene has CDR1 MGHRA and CDR2 YSYEKL. Trimming stripped 1 base from V and 4 bases from J, with 5 bases between. The CDR3 reads CASSQAGYEQYF. CDR3 nucleotides: TGCGCCAGCAGCCAAGCCGGGTACGAGCAGTACTTC.